This TCR beta chain was observed in a study of shared clonotypes between healthy human individuals. The study drew all its donors from Caucasian adults living in Nashville, Tennessee. Note on this clone: The antigen remains undetermined.

A deep-level run was used for the assay. TCRdb's table, derived via immunoSEQ multiplex PCR, lists solely in-frame clones and lacks some. Altogether about half a million clones are present, less than 85% being singletons, with the ten largest covering around 13%. Findings of the study overall: Represented diversity (both genetic and exposure-history) was limited by the small number of donors.

The source of this sequence is a woman between 40 and 55 years old in good health. Some clones in this sample may be carry-over from other donors' samples. Material for sequencing was PBMCs.

The CDR3 sequence: CASSLDLGQGSIGARETQYF. The CDR3 DNA reads TGTGCCAGCAGCTTAGACTTGGGACAGGGGAGTATCGGGGCAAGAGAGACCCAGTACTTC. The rearrangement joins TRBV7-6 to TRBJ2-5, with 10 bases fitting TRBD1. This CDR3 region has 20 residues. The germline CDR1 and CDR2 sequences are SGHVS and FNYEAQ. After removal of 1 base from V and 4 bases from J, the junction contained 18 bases not matched to a gene.